These T cell receptor beta chains were read from a single sample in a study of T cells in Graves' hyperthyroidism and ophthalmopathy. MiXCR, applied by TCRdb to the multiplex PCR reads, yields one record per CDR3 protein. Here the sample spans around 99,000 distinct CDR3 sequences, roughly 15% being singletons. Sequenced material: blood. Receptor source: a woman aged 45-59 years with Graves' hyperthyroidism. The CDR3 runs from the conserved cysteine through the conserved F or W. Each record gives: clone size, J gene, D gene, V gene, CDR3 DNA, CDR3 protein. The D gene is left open where the match is weak. Expanded clones get a size class; other rows say once, few or many, or leave the size out.

size: many; J: TRBJ2-2; D: TRBD2; V: TRBV20-1; DNA: TGCAGTGCTAAACGGGAGGGCGAGGAGCTGTTTTTT; CDR3: CSAKREGEELFF
size: -; J: TRBJ2-5; D: -; V: TRBV5-6; DNA: TGTGCCAGCAGCCTAAGAGAAGGTCTGTGGATTCGGGAGACCCAGTACTTC; CDR3: CASSLREGLWIRETQYF
size: -; J: TRBJ2-7; D: TRBD2; V: TRBV15; DNA: TGTGCCACCAGCACCGGGACTAGCCTTTCCTACGAGCAGTACTTC; CDR3: CATSTGTSLSYEQYF
size: many; J: TRBJ2-7; D: TRBD2; V: TRBV4-1; DNA: TGCGCCAGCAGCCGCCTAGCGGGAGGCCTCTACGAGCAGTACTTC; CDR3: CASSRLAGGLYEQYF
size: many; J: TRBJ2-3; D: -; V: TRBV7-9; DNA: TGTGCCAGCAGCTTAGACAGGGTTGCAGATACGCAGTATTTT; CDR3: CASSLDRVADTQYF
size: many; J: TRBJ1-4; D: TRBD1; V: TRBV19; DNA: TGTGCCAGTAGTAGGGACAGATCTAATGAAAAACTGTTTTTT; CDR3: CASSRDRSNEKLFF
size: many; J: TRBJ2-7; D: -; V: TRBV5-1; DNA: TGCGCCAGCAGCGCGGGGTCTTCGAGCTCCTACGAGCAGTACTTC; CDR3: CASSAGSSSSYEQYF
size: few; J: TRBJ2-5; D: -; V: TRBV29-1; DNA: TGCAGCGCCGACCGCCAGGGGAAGACCCAGTACTTC; CDR3: CSADRQGKTQYF
size: many; J: TRBJ1-3; D: -; V: TRBV2; DNA: TGTGCCAGCAGTGCTGGAGGCGGAAACACCATATATTTT; CDR3: CASSAGGGNTIYF
size: many; J: TRBJ2-4; D: TRBD2; V: TRBV6-2/TRBV6-3; DNA: TGTGCCAGCAGTCTAGGGACTAGCCGGATCAGGAACATTCAGTACTTC; CDR3: CASSLGTSRIRNIQYF
size: many; J: TRBJ2-1; D: -; V: TRBV10-1; DNA: TGCGCCAGCAGTGACGGCTACAATGAGCAGTTCTTC; CDR3: CASSDGYNEQFF
size: many; J: TRBJ2-3; D: -; V: TRBV28; DNA: TGTGCCAGCATCTCCTCCAGCACAGATACGCAGTATTTT; CDR3: CASISSSTDTQYF
size: many; J: TRBJ1-1; D: TRBD1; V: TRBV4-1; DNA: TGCGCCAGCAGCCACCCGACAGGGTCGACTGAAGCTTTCTTT; CDR3: CASSHPTGSTEAFF
size: many; J: TRBJ2-5; D: -; V: TRBV7-2; DNA: TGTGCCAGCAGCCGGTCTTGGGGGACCCAGTACTTC; CDR3: CASSRSWGTQYF
size: many; J: TRBJ2-5; D: TRBD2; V: TRBV6-2/TRBV6-3; DNA: TGTGCCAGCAAAAGAAGTTTCAAATCTAGCGGGAGGCAAGAGACCCAGTACTTC; CDR3: CASKRSFKSSGRQETQYF
size: many; J: TRBJ2-5; D: -; V: TRBV30; DNA: TGTGCCTGGAGTGGGCCGGGGGCGGGAGAGACCCAGTACTTC; CDR3: CAWSGPGAGETQYF
size: many; J: TRBJ2-3; D: -; V: TRBV20-1; DNA: TGCAGTGCTAGACCCCTGTTACGAAGCGGGCTTCAGGATACGCAGTATTTT; CDR3: CSARPLLRSGLQDTQYF
size: -; J: TRBJ2-1; D: TRBD2; V: TRBV20-1; DNA: TGCAGTGCTAGAGATCTCGAAGGGACTAGGGTTAGCGGGACCGAGCAGTTCTTC; CDR3: CSARDLEGTRVSGTEQFF
size: -; J: TRBJ1-4; D: TRBD1; V: TRBV6-1; DNA: TGTGCCAGCAGCGAGGACAGGGGCGGGGGAGAAAAACTGTTTTTT; CDR3: CASSEDRGGGEKLFF
size: many; J: TRBJ2-7; D: TRBD1; V: TRBV4-1; DNA: TGCGCCAGCAGCCCGGTCAGGGGGACAGGGGGCGACGAGCAGTACTTC; CDR3: CASSPVRGTGGDEQYF
size: -; J: TRBJ2-7; D: -; V: TRBV20-1; DNA: TGCAGTGCTCGCGGAGGGGCAATCTACGAGCAGTACTTC; CDR3: CSARGGAIYEQYF
size: -; J: TRBJ1-4; D: -; V: TRBV28; DNA: TGTGCCAGCAGATTAAATGAAAAACTGTTTTTT; CDR3: CASRLNEKLFF
size: many; J: TRBJ2-1; D: -; V: TRBV24-1; DNA: TGTGCCACCAGTGAAACCGGGAGTTATAATGAGCAGTTCTTC; CDR3: CATSETGSYNEQFF
size: many; J: TRBJ2-1; D: -; V: TRBV20-1; DNA: TGCAGTGCTATCCCCCGAACGAGAAGCTCCTACAATGAGCAGTTCTTC; CDR3: CSAIPRTRSSYNEQFF
size: many; J: TRBJ1-2; D: -; V: TRBV28; DNA: TGTGCCAGCAGTTTTTCAATAATTACTAACACCGACCTATGGGGCTACACCTTC; CDR3: CASSFSIITNTDLWGYTF
size: many; J: TRBJ1-6; D: -; V: TRBV28; DNA: TGTGCCAGCAGTTTAGAACCGGGGGGCGGTTCACCCCTCCACTTT; CDR3: CASSLEPGGGSPLHF
size: many; J: TRBJ2-7; D: -; V: TRBV28; DNA: TGTGCCAGCAGTCCAGGGGTCGAGCAGTACTTC; CDR3: CASSPGVEQYF
size: -; J: TRBJ1-2; D: -; V: TRBV12-3/TRBV12-4; DNA: TGTGCCAGCAGTTGGACCCGTGGAGGCTACACCTTC; CDR3: CASSWTRGGYTF
size: many; J: TRBJ1-5; D: -; V: TRBV10-3; DNA: TGTGCCATCAGTGAGTCGGGCTCCGCCCAGCATTTT; CDR3: CAISESGSAQHF
size: many; J: TRBJ2-2; D: TRBD1; V: TRBV19; DNA: TGTGCCAGTAGTAAAACAGGGGCGAACACCGGGGAGCTGTTTTTT; CDR3: CASSKTGANTGELFF
size: -; J: TRBJ2-7; D: -; V: TRBV28; DNA: TGTGCCAGCAGACACAGGGACTCCTACGAGCAGTACTTC; CDR3: CASRHRDSYEQYF
size: few; J: TRBJ2-1; D: -; V: TRBV6-1; DNA: TGTGCCAGCAGTTGGCCGGGCAATGAGCAGTTCTTC; CDR3: CASSWPGNEQFF
size: few; J: TRBJ2-3; D: -; V: TRBV7-9; DNA: TGTGCCAGCAGCTTAGGCCTAGCTCCAGATACGCAGTATTTT; CDR3: CASSLGLAPDTQYF
size: once; J: TRBJ2-1; D: TRBD2; V: TRBV9; DNA: TGTGCCAGCAGCGTAATGGGACTAGCGGGAGGGGAGCAGTTCTTC; CDR3: CASSVMGLAGGEQFF
size: many; J: TRBJ1-5; D: -; V: TRBV19; DNA: TGTGCCAGTAGCACTAGAGGGGATGGCAATCAGCCCCAGCATTTT; CDR3: CASSTRGDGNQPQHF
size: -; J: TRBJ1-2; D: -; V: TRBV28; DNA: -; CDR3: CASSLVGLAGSEQYFGPGYGYTF
size: many; J: TRBJ1-5; D: -; V: TRBV28; DNA: TGTGCCAGCAGTTCGTCTAGCAATCAGCCCCAGCATTTT; CDR3: CASSSSSNQPQHF
size: many; J: TRBJ2-5; D: -; V: TRBV18; DNA: TGTGCCAGCTCACCACCGAAACAGGGCAAGCAGACCCAGTACTTC; CDR3: CASSPPKQGKQTQYF
size: hyperexpanded; J: TRBJ2-1; D: TRBD2; V: TRBV20-1; DNA: TGCAGTGCCCCCGGGACCGGGACTAGCGGGGGAAATGAGCAGTTCTTC; CDR3: CSAPGTGTSGGNEQFF
size: many; J: TRBJ1-6; D: TRBD1; V: TRBV5-1; DNA: TGCGCCAGCAAGGGGGCAAATAATTCACCCCTCCACTTT; CDR3: CASKGANNSPLHF
size: -; J: TRBJ1-2; D: -; V: TRBV6-1; DNA: TGTGCCAGCGCCGGACGGGACTATGGCTACACCTTC; CDR3: CASAGRDYGYTF
size: many; J: TRBJ2-2; D: -; V: TRBV27; DNA: TGTGCCAGCAGTCCGGATACCGGGGAGCTGTTTTTT; CDR3: CASSPDTGELFF
size: -; J: TRBJ2-7; D: -; V: TRBV4-1; DNA: TGCACCAGCAGCCAAGATTTTAGCGAGTACGAGCAGTACTTC; CDR3: CTSSQDFSEYEQYF
size: -; J: TRBJ2-3; D: TRBD2; V: TRBV18; DNA: TGTGCCAGCTCACAGTCCACGTGGACTAGTCTAGATTATACGCAGTATTTT; CDR3: CASSQSTWTSLDYTQYF
size: many; J: TRBJ2-1; D: -; V: TRBV3-1; DNA: TGTGCCAGCAGCCAAGATACCGCCCGGGGCGAGCAGTTCTTC; CDR3: CASSQDTARGEQFF
size: many; J: TRBJ2-1; D: -; V: TRBV29-1; DNA: TGCAGCGTTGAACAGGGTCGACAGGCCGGGGATGAGCAGTTCTTC; CDR3: CSVEQGRQAGDEQFF
size: many; J: TRBJ2-2; D: -; V: TRBV27; DNA: TGTGCCAGCAGTTTAAAAGGCTACCACACCGGGGAGCTGTTTTTT; CDR3: CASSLKGYHTGELFF
size: many; J: TRBJ2-2; D: -; V: TRBV11-3; DNA: TGTGCCAGCAGCTCCAGAGTAATGGGGGAGCTGTTTTTT; CDR3: CASSSRVMGELFF